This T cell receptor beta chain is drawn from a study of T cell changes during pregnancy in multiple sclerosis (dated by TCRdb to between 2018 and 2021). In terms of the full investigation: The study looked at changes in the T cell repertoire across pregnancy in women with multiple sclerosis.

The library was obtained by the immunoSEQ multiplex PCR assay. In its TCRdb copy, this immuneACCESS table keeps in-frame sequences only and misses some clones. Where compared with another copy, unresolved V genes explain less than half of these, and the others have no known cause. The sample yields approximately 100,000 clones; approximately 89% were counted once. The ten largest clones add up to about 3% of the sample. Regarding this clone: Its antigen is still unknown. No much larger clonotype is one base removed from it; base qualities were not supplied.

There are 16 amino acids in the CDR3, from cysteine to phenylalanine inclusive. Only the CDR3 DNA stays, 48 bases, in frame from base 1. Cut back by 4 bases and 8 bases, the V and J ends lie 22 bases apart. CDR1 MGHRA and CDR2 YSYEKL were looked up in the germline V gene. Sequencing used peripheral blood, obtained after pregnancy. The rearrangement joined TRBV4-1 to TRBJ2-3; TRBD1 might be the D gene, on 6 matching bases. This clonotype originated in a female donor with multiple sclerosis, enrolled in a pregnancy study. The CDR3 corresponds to CASSPQQGKGPGTQYF. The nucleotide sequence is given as TGCGCCAGCAGCCCCCAACAGGGTAAGGGGCCCGGTACGCAGTATTTT.